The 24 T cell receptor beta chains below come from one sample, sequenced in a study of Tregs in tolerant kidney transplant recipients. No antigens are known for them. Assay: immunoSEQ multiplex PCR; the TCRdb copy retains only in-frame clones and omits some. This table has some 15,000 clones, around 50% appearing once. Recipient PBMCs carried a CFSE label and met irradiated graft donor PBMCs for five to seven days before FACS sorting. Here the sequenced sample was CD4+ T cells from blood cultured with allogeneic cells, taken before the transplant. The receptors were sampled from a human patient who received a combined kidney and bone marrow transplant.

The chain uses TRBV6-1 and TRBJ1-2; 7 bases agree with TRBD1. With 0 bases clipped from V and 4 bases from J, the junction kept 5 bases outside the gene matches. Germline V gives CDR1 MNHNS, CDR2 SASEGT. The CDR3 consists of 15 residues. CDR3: CASSEAWQGGYGYTF. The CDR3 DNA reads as TGTGCCAGCAGTGAAGCGTGGCAGGGGGGCTATGGCTACACCTTC.

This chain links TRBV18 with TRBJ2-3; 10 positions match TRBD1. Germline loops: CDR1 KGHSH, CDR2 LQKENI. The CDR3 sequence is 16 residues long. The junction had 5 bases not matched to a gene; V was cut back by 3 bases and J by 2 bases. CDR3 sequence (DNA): TGTGCCAGCTCACCTCGGACAGGGGGTTACACAGATACGCAGTATTTT. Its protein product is CASSPRTGGYTDTQYF.

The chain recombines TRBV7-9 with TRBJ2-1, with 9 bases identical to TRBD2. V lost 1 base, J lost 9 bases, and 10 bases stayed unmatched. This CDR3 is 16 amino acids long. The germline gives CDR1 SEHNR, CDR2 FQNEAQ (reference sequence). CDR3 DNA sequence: TGTGCCAGCAGCTTAGTTTCTAGCGGGGCCCCACCTGAGCAGTTCTTC. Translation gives CASSLVSSGAPPEQFF.

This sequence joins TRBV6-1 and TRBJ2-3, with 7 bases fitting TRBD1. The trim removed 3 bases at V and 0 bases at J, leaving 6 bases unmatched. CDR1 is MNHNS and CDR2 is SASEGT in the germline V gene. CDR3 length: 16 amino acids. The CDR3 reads CASSDPGTVSTDTQYF. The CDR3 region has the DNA TGTGCCAGCAGTGACCCAGGGACAGTTAGCACAGATACGCAGTATTTT.

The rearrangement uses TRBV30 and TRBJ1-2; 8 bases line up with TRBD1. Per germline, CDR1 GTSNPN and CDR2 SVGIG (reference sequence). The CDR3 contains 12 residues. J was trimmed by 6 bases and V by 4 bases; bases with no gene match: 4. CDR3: CAWTGGAHGYTF. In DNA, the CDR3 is TGTGCCTGGACAGGGGGCGCGCATGGCTACACCTTC.

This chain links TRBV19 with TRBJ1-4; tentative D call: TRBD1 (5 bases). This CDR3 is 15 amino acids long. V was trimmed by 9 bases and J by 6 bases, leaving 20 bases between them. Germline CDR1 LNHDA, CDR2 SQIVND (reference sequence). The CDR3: CASHRLYQGDEKLFF. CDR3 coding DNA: TGTGCCAGCCACCGACTTTATCAGGGTGATGAAAAACTGTTTTTT.

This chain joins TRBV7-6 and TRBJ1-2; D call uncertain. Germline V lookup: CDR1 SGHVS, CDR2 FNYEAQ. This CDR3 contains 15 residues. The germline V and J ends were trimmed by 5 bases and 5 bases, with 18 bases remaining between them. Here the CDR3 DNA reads TGTGCCAGCAGCCCACCCGGGTCCTTCCATTATGGCTACACCTTC. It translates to CASSPPGSFHYGYTF.

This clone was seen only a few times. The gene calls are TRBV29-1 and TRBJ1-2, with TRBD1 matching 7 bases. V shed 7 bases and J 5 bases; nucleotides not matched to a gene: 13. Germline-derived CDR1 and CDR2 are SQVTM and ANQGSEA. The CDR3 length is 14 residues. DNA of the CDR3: TGCAGCGCACTCCAGACAGGGTTCCCTTATGGCTACACCTTC. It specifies CSALQTGFPYGYTF.

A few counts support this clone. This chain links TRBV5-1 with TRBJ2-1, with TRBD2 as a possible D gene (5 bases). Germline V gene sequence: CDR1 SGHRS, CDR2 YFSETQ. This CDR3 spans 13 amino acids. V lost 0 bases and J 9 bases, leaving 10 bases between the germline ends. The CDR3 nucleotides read TGCGCCAGCAGCTTGGTATCGGGAACTGAGCAGTTCTTC. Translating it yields CASSLVSGTEQFF.

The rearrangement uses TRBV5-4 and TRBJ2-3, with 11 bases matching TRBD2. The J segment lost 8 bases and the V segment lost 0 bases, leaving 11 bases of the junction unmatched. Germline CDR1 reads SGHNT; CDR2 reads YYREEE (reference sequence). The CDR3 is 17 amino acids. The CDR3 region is CASSLVKLAGVRGTQYF. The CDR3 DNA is TGTGCCAGCAGCTTGGTCAAACTAGCGGGAGTCAGGGGTACGCAGTATTTT.

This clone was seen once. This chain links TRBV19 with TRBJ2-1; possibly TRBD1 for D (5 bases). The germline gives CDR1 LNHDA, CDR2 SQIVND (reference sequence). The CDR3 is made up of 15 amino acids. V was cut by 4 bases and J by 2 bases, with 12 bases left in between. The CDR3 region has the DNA TGTGCCAGTAGTAGAGGACACGGACCCTACAATGAGCAGTTCTTC. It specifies CASSRGHGPYNEQFF.

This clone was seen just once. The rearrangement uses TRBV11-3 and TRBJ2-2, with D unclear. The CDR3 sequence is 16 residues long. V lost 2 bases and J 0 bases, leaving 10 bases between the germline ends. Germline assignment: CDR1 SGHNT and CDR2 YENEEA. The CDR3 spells CASSLQRRANTGELFF. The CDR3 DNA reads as TGTGCCAGCAGCTTACAGAGGAGAGCGAACACCGGGGAGCTGTTTTTT.

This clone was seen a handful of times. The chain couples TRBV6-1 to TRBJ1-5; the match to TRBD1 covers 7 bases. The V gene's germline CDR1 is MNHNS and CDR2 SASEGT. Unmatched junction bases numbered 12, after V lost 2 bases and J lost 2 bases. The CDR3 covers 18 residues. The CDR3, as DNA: TGTGCCAGCAGTGAACTCCCGACAGGGATGGGGCGCAATCAGCCCCAGCATTTT. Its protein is CASSELPTGMGRNQPQHF.

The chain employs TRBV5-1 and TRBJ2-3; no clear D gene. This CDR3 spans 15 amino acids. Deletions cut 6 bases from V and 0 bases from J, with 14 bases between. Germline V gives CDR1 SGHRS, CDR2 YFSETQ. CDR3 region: CASTLGGMSTDTQYF. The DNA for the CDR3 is TGCGCCAGCACCCTCGGTGGTATGAGCACAGATACGCAGTATTTT.

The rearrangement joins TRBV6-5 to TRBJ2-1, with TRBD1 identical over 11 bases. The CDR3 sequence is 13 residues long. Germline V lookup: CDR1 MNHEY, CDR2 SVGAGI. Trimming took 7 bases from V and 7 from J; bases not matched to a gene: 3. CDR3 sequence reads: CASTGDRGNEQFF. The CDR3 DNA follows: TGTGCCAGCACTGGGGACAGGGGGAATGAGCAGTTCTTC.

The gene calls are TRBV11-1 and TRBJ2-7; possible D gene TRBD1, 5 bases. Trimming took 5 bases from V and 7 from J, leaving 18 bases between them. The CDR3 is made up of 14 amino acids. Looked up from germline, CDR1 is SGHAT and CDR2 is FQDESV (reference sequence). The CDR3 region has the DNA TGTGCCAGCAGCCCCCACTCTGGGGCTCGTGAGCAGTACTTC. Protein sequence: CASSPHSGAREQYF.

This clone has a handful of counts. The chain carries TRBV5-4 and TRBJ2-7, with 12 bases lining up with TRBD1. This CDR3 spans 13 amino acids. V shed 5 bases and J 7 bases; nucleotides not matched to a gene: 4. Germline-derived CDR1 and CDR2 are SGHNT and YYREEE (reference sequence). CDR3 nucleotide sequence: TGTGCCAGCAGAAGGGACAGGGGGCGGGAGCAGTACTTC. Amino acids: CASRRDRGREQYF.

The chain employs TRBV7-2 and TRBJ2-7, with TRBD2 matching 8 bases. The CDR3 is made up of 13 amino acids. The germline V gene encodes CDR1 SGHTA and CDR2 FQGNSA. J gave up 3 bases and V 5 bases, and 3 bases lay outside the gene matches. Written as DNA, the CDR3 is TGTGCCAGCAGCAGACGGGGGGGCTACGAGCAGTACTTC. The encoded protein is CASSRRGGYEQYF.

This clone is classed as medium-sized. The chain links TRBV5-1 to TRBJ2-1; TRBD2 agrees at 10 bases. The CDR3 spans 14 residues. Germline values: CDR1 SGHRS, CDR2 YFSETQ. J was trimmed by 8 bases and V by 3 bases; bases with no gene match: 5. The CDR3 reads CASSWTSGAHEQFF. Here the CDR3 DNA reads TGCGCCAGCAGCTGGACTAGCGGAGCTCATGAGCAGTTCTTC.

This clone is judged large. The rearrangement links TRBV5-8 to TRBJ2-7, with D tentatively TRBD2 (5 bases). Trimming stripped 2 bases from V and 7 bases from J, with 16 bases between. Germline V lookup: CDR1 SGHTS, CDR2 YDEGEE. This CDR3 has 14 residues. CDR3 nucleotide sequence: TGTGCCAGCAGCTTCGAGGGCGGGTTGTATGAGCAGTACTTC. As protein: CASSFEGGLYEQYF.

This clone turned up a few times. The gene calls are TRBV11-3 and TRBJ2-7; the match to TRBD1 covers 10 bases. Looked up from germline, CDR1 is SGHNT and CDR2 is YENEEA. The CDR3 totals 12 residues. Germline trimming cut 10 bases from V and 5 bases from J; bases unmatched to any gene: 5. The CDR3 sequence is CATGTGVDEQYF. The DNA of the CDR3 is TGTGCCACCGGGACAGGGGTGGACGAGCAGTACTTC.

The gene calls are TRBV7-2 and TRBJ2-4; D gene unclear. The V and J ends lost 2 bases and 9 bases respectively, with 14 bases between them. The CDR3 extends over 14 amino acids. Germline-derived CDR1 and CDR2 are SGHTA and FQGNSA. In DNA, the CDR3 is TGTGCCAGCAGCTTAAGCGTTACACTGGGCATTCAGTACTTC. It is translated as CASSLSVTLGIQYF.

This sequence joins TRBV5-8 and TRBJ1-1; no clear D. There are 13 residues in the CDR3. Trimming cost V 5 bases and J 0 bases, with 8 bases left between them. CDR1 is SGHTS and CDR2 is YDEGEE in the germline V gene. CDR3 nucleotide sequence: TGTGCCAGCAGGTTTACAATGAACACTGAAGCTTTCTTT. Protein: CASRFTMNTEAFF. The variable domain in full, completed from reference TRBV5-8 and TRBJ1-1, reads EAGVTQSPTHLIKTRGQQATLRCSPISGHTSVYWYQQALGLGLQFLLWYDEGEERNRGNFPPRFSGRQFPNYSSELNVNALELEDSALYLCASRFTMNTEAFFGQGTRLTVV.

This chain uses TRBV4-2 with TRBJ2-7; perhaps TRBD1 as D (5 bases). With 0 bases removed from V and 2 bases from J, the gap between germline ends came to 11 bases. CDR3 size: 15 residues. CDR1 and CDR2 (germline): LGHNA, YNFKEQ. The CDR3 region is CASSQDPAGPYEQYF. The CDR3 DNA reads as TGTGCCAGCAGCCAAGATCCAGCAGGGCCCTACGAGCAGTACTTC.